This record concerns one T cell receptor beta chain sequence. The sample belongs to a study of shared clonotypes between healthy human individuals. Study summary: Three CD4 naive, three CD4 memory, two CD8 naive and one CD8 memory plate were used per donor.

Trimming removed 1 base from V and 6 bases from J, with 13 bases in between. This CDR3 is built from 15 residues. The germline gives CDR1 SGHNT, CDR2 YYREEE (reference sequence). Sequencing was performed with immunoSEQ multiplex PCR; in TCRdb, only in-frame clones are kept and a portion is missing. The table shows some 2,400,000 clones, with approximately 94% occurring only once. V and J are TRBV5-4 and TRBJ2-2; D unclear. This TCR was sampled from a man aged 18 to 29 in good health. Sequenced sample: naive CD4+ T cells sorted from blood. Subset of the sample: CD45RA+ positively selected. CDR3 bases: TGTGCCAGCAGCTTGTCGAGGTCGAAGGCCGGGGAGCTGTTTTTT. This translates into CASSLSRSKAGELFF.